A selection of T cell receptor beta chains follows, all from one sample in a study of regulatory T cells in long-lasting Graves disease. One entry per CDR3 protein results from TCRdb running MiXCR on the multiplex PCR reads. The sample holds 550,000 to 600,000 distinct CDR3 sequences; about 16% are singletons and the top ten take around 12%. Separately, the same data were catalogued under a study of T cells in Graves' hyperthyroidism and ophthalmopathy.

Sequences were derived from peripheral blood mononuclear cells (PBMCs), sampled at new diagnosis, from a patient treated with antithyroid drugs. These receptors were taken from a man between 18 and 29 years old with Graves disease. Each CDR3 is given with its conserved first and last residue. A D gene is named only where the DNA matches it firmly.

>-|13|TRBV6-5
CASSYSQYNEQFF
>-|14|TRBV19
CASSPGGVLYEQYF
>-|16|TRBV9
CASSVAEGWANYGYTF
>-|15|TRBV15
CATSSLAASTDTQYF
>-|18|TRBV6-1
CASSASGAGFWGNQPQHF
>TRBD1|12|TRBV11-2
CASTWTGGEQYF
>TRBD2|15|TRBV20-1
CSAQREGPKVDTQYF
>TRBD2|15|TRBV14
CASSLSPSGSREQFF
>-|12|TRBV15
CATSGDGYGYTF
>-|16|TRBV7-2
CASSSRPGRMGGELFF
>-|12|TRBV6-1
CASRGSTYEQYF
>-|17|TRBV5-1
CASSPEAQGESSYEQYF
>-|14|TRBV20-1
CSARELGLPYEQYF
>TRBD1|15|TRBV5-1
CASSLGTGPYHEQYF
>-|14|TRBV20-1
CSALEGTGNYGYTF
>-|14|TRBV28
CASSSLYGNTEAFF
>-|17|TRBV12-3/TRBV12-4
CASSLSRRDSQNTEAFF
>-|16|TRBV29-1
CSVARAAGMNTGELFF
>-|14|TRBV2
CASIENGGSTEAFF
>-|15|TRBV5-4
CASSLGGQPGGELFF
>-|10|TRBV2
CASSAYEQYF
>TRBD2|16|TRBV7-8
CASSLGVAGGAYEQYF
>-|17|TRBV27
CASSLSPTDLDNYGYTF
>-|18|TRBV6-2/TRBV6-3
CASSSGFPGTRSYNEQFF
>-|14|TRBV5-5
CASSPWGGNYEQFF
>TRBD1|18|TRBV28
CASRPIRADRGSTYEQYF
>-|12|TRBV6-1
CASSVQGNEQYF
>-|15|TRBV20-1
CSARDSGSSTDTQYF
>-|15|TRBV20-1
CSARPIAAAYNEQFF
>TRBD1|16|TRBV20-1
CSAPDRGLGGANVLTF